This TCR beta chain was sequenced during a study of blood T cells in healthy people across ages. As for the study in general: There was about one barcoded beta molecule captured by template switching per two T cells. General study findings and limits: Naive CD4+ cells and diversity were both higher in long-lived donors than in aged donors. It was found that TCR beta diversity correlated strongly with the percentage of naive T cells.

Details on this clonotype: Its matching antigen is unknown.

Trimming took off 4 bases at V and 0 bases at J, with 13 bases between the two ends. The CDR3 runs 15 residues. Germline V gene sequence: CDR1 LNHDA, CDR2 SQIVND (reference sequence). A J-beta primer mix and a sample-barcoded 5' primer were used in a second PCR of roughly 7 to 12 cycles. A template-switch adaptor containing 12 random nucleotides labeled each cDNA molecule. TCRdb used MiXCR to reprocess the 5' RACE reads, holding one entry per CDR3 protein. The profile shows hundreds of thousands of distinct CDR3 sequences, over 20% of them singletons. Input material: blood. This receptor was identified in a man aged 70-80 years in good health. V and J are TRBV19 and TRBJ2-7; D is unclear. The CDR3 loop is CASSSLADLSYEQYF. The CDR3 coding sequence is TGTGCCAGTAGTAGTCTCGCGGACCTCTCCTACGAGCAGTACTTC.